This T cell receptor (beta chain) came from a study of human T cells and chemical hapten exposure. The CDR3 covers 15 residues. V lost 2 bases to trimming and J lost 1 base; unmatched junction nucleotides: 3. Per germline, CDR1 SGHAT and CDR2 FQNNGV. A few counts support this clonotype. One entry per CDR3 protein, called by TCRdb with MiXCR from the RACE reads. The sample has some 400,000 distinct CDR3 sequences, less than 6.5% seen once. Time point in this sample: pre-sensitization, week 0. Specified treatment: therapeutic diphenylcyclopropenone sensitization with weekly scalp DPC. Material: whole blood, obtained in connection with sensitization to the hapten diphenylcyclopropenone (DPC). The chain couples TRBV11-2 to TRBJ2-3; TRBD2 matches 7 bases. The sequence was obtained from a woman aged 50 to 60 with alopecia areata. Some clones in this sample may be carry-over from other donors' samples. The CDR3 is CASSLRGSRTDTQYF. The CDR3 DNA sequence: TGTGCCAGCAGCTTACGCGGGAGCCGCACAGATACGCAGTATTTT.